Presented here are 7 T cell receptor beta chains from one specimen sequenced in a study of OX40 agonist ivuxolimab in advanced cancers. The method was immunoSEQ multiplex PCR; TCRdb's version includes in-frame clones alone and lacks a portion of them. The sample contains about 28,000 clones, approximately 84% of which appear only once. The sample was CD4+ or CD8+ T cells sorted from blood, taken in a trial of the OX40 agonist ivuxolimab. These receptor sequences come from an adult with an advanced solid tumor such as melanoma, head and neck, liver or kidney cancer.

The gene calls are TRBV11-2 and TRBJ2-5; TRBD1 might be the D (6 bases). The germline CDR1 and CDR2 sequences are SGHAT and FQNNGV. The CDR3 sequence is 14 residues long. The ends were cut back, 5 bases at V and 4 bases at J, with 14 bases in the middle. The chain's CDR3 is CASSKTGLGETQYF. The CDR3 DNA sequence: TGTGCCAGCAGCAAAACAGGGCTGGGAGAGACCCAGTACTTC.

The chain has TRBV4-1 and TRBJ1-1, with a weak D call TRBD1 (5 bases). The germline CDR1 and CDR2 sequences are MGHRA and YSYEKL. Trimming cost V 4 bases and J 2 bases, with 11 bases left between them. This CDR3 spans 14 amino acids. Here the CDR3 DNA reads TGCGCCAGCAGCCGATGGGACGCCAACACTGAAGCTTTCTTT. This encodes CASSRWDANTEAFF.

This rearrangement joins TRBV29-1 to TRBJ1-2, with no clear D. Germline-derived CDR1 and CDR2 are SQVTM and ANQGSEA. V lost 6 bases and J lost 2, with 10 bases in between. This CDR3 contains 12 residues. In nucleotides, the CDR3 is TGCAGCGTGCTTATCGGGAACTATGGCTACACCTTC. Protein: CSVLIGNYGYTF.

This chain joins TRBV2 and TRBJ2-7; D possibly matches TRBD1 or TRBD2 (5 bases each). V gave up 7 bases and J gave up 2 bases, with 15 bases separating them. Germline lookup yields CDR1 SNHLY and CDR2 FYNNEI. The CDR3 totals 14 residues. CDR3 region: CASTPRGTPYEQYF. In DNA form, the CDR3 reads TGTGCCAGCACCCCTCGGGGCACGCCCTACGAGCAGTACTTC.

The gene calls are TRBV2 and TRBJ2-1; no definite D call. V lost 3 bases to trimming and J lost 10 bases, with 13 bases between them. CDR3 size: 13 residues. Germline V gene sequence: CDR1 SNHLY, CDR2 FYNNEI. CDR3 protein: CASSDVVGTEQFF. The CDR3 nucleotides are TGTGCCAGCAGTGACGTGGTGGGAACGGAGCAGTTCTTC.

The rearrangement joins TRBV19 to TRBJ1-3; 7 bases match TRBD1. After removal of 5 bases from V and 3 bases from J, the junction contained 7 bases not matched to a gene. The germline gives CDR1 LNHDA, CDR2 SQIVND (reference sequence). CDR3 length: 15 amino acids. The CDR3 DNA sequence: TGTGCCAGTAGTCTATCTGGGACAGTTGGAAACACCATATATTTT. Its protein product is CASSLSGTVGNTIYF. The full variable domain, with the rest looked up from reference TRBV19 and TRBJ1-3, is DGGITQSPKYLFRKEGQNVTLSCEQNLNHDAMYWYRQDPGQGLRLIYYSQIVNDFQKGDIAEGYSVSREKKESFPLTVTSAQKNPTAFYLCASSLSGTVGNTIYFGEGSWLTVV.

CDR3 in amino acids: CASSQDSSGNTIYF. The CDR3 DNA is TGCGCCAGCAGCCAGGACAGCTCTGGAAACACCATATATTTT. The rearrangement uses TRBV4-3 and TRBJ1-3; perhaps TRBD1 as D (6 bases). This CDR3 region has 14 residues. Between the trimmed V and J ends, which lost 3 bases and 0 bases, there was a span of 6 bases. CDR1 and CDR2 from the germline V gene are LGHNA and YSLEER.